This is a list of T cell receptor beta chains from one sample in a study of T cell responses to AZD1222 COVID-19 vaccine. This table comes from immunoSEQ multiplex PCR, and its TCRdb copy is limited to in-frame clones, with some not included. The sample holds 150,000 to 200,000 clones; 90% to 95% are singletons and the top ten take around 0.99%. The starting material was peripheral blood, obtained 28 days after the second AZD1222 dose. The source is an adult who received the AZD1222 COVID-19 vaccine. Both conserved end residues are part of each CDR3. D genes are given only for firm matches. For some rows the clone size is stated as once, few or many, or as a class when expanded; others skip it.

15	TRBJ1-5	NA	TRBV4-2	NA	CASSQDLAYNQPQHF	TGTGCCAGCAGCCAAGATTTAGCTTACAATCAGCCCCAGCATTTT
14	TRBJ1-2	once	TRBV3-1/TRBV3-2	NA	CASSQSGSNYGYTF	TGTGCCAGCAGCCAGAGCGGTTCTAACTATGGCTACACCTTC
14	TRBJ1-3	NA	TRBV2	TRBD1	CASTLTGSGNTIYF	TGTGCCAGCACTTTGACAGGGTCCGGAAACACCATATATTTT
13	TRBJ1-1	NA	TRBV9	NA	CASSVVWNTEAFF	TGTGCCAGCAGCGTAGTTTGGAACACTGAAGCTTTCTTT
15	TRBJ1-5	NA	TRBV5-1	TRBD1	CASSPDRGSNQPQHF	TGCGCCAGCAGCCCGGACAGGGGAAGCAATCAGCCCCAGCATTTT
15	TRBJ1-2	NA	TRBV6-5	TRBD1	CASSYSGQGDYGYTF	TGTGCCAGCAGTTACTCGGGACAGGGGGACTATGGCTACACCTTC
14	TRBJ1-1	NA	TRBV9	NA	CASSPPEDNTEAFF	TGTGCCAGCAGCCCCCCGGAGGACAACACTGAAGCTTTCTTT
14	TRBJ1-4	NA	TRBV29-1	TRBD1	CSVKTGTGREKLFF	TGCAGCGTCAAAACCGGGACAGGGCGCGAAAAACTGTTTTTT
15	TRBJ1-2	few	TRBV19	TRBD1	CASSLPGQGNYGYTF	TGTGCCAGTAGTCTCCCCGGACAGGGGAACTATGGCTACACCTTC
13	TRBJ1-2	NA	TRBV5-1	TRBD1	CASSGDRNYGYTF	TGCGCCAGCAGTGGGGACAGGAACTATGGCTACACCTTC
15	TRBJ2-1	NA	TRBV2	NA	CASSEAAYSYNEQFF	TGTGCCAGCAGTGAAGCTGCCTACTCCTACAATGAGCAGTTCTTC
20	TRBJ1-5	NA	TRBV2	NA	CASSEAFGLGQGALNQPQHF	TGTGCCAGCAGTGAGGCTTTCGGGTTAGGGCAGGGCGCCCTAAATCAGCCCCAGCATTTT
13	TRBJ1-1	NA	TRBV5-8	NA	CASSLVVHTEAFF	TGTGCCAGCAGCTTGGTAGTCCACACTGAAGCTTTCTTT
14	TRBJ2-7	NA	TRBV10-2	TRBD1	CASSDGQGRYEQYF	TGCGCCAGCAGTGACGGACAGGGACGCTACGAGCAGTACTTC
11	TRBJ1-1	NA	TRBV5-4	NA	CASSFGPEAFF	TGTGCCAGCAGCTTTGGTCCTGAAGCTTTCTTT
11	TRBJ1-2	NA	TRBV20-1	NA	CSARSGGRNTF	TGCAGTGCTAGGAGTGGCGGACGAAACACCTTC
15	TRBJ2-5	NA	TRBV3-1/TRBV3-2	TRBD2	CASSQGLAGVETQYF	TGTGCCAGCAGCCAAGGGCTAGCGGGGGTAGAGACCCAGTACTTC
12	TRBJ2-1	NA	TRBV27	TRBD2	CASSLSGGREFF	TGTGCCAGCAGTTTATCCGGGGGGAGGGAGTTCTTC
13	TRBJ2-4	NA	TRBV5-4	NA	CASSPGTNVIQYF	TGTGCCAGCAGCCCCGGGACGAATGTCATTCAGTACTTC
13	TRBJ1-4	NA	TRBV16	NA	CAITLVGSEKLFF	TGTGCCATCACCCTCGTGGGGAGTGAAAAACTGTTTTTT
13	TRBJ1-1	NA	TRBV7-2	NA	CASSRRDYTEAFF	TGTGCCAGCAGCCGCAGGGACTACACTGAAGCTTTCTTT
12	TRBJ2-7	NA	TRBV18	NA	CASSPRAYEQYF	TGTGCCAGCTCACCACGTGCATACGAGCAGTACTTC
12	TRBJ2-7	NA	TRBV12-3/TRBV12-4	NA	CASSLDPYEQYF	TGTGCCAGCAGTTTAGACCCCTACGAGCAGTACTTC